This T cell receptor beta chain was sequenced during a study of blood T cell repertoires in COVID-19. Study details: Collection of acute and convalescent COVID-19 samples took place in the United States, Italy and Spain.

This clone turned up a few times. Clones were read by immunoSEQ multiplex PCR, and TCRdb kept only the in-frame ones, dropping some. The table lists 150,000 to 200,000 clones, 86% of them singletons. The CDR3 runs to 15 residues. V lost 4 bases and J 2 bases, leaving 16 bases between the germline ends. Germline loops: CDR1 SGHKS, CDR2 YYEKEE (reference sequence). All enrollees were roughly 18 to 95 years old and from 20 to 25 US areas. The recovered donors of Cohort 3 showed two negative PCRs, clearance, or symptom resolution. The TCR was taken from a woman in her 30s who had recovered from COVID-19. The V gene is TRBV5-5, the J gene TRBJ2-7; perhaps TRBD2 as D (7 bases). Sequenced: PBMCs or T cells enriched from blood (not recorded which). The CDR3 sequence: CASSPRGGIAYEQYF. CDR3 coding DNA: TGTGCCAGCAGCCCCCGCGGGGGCATTGCCTACGAGCAGTACTTC.